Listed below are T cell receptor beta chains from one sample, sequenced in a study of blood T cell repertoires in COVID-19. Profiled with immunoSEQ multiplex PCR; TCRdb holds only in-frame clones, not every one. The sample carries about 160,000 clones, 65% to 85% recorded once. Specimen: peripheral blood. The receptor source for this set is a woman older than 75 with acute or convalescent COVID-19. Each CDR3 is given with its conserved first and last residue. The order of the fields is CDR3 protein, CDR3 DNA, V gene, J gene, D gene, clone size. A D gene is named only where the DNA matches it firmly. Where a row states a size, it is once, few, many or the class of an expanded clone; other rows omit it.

CASSPGQNTEAFF	TGTGCCAGCTCACCAGGACAGAACACTGAAGCTTTCTTT	TRBV18	TRBJ1-1	NA	few
CASSPDPGIGSPLHF	TGTGCCAGCAGCCCGGACCCGGGAATTGGGTCACCCCTCCACTTT	TRBV11-2	TRBJ1-6	NA	NA
CASNWNRGDQPQHF	TGTGCCAGCAACTGGAACAGGGGCGATCAGCCCCAGCATTTT	TRBV6-5	TRBJ1-5	TRBD1	NA
CASTTGGGEKLFF	TGCGCCAGCACCACAGGGGGCGGTGAAAAACTGTTTTTT	TRBV5-1	TRBJ1-4	TRBD1	NA
CASSLGAGTDTQYF	TGTGCCAGCAGCTTAGGGGCTGGCACAGATACGCAGTATTTT	TRBV11-2	TRBJ2-3	NA	once
CASSPSSPRGEKLFF	TGTGCCAGCTCACCTTCCAGCCCCAGGGGAGAAAAACTGTTTTTT	TRBV18	TRBJ1-4	NA	NA
CASSGTLSGRASHEQFF	TGTGCCAGCAGCGGTACCCTTAGCGGGAGGGCCTCCCATGAGCAGTTCTTC	TRBV5-4	TRBJ2-1	TRBD2	NA
CASSYILAGGNEQFF	TGTGCCAGCAGTTACATCCTAGCGGGAGGAAATGAGCAGTTCTTC	TRBV6-2/TRBV6-3	TRBJ2-1	TRBD2	NA
CASSLDWAGEETQYF	TGTGCCAGCAGCTTAGACTGGGCAGGGGAAGAGACCCAGTACTTC	TRBV7-9	TRBJ2-5	NA	many
CASTRASGSRDTQYF	TGTGCCAGCACTCGAGCGAGCGGGAGTCGGGATACGCAGTATTTT	TRBV6-5	TRBJ2-3	TRBD2	few
CARAASHTSYNEQFF	TGTGCCAGGGCGGCCAGTCATACCTCCTACAATGAGCAGTTCTTC	TRBV2	TRBJ2-1	NA	NA
CASSRQYEQYF	TGTGCCAGCAGTCGACAGTACGAGCAGTACTTC	TRBV12-3/TRBV12-4	TRBJ2-7	NA	NA
CASRGASGNTIYF	TGTGCCAGCAGGGGGGCTTCTGGAAACACCATATATTTT	TRBV2	TRBJ1-3	NA	NA
CASSGGASGAYEQYF	TGTGCCAGCAGTGGAGGGGCTAGCGGGGCCTACGAGCAGTACTTC	TRBV6-2/TRBV6-3	TRBJ2-7	TRBD2	NA
CASSLRTSGYLEQFF	TGTGCCAGCAGCTTACGGACTAGCGGATATTTAGAGCAGTTCTTC	TRBV11-2	TRBJ2-1	TRBD2	once
CASNDRGRAGYEQYF	TGTGCCAGCAACGACCGGGGAAGGGCCGGGTACGAGCAGTACTTC	TRBV28	TRBJ2-7	NA	NA
CASSWRLAGVSTGELFF	TGCGCCAGCAGCTGGCGACTAGCGGGAGTTAGCACCGGGGAGCTGTTTTTT	TRBV4-1	TRBJ2-2	TRBD2	NA
CASSYGLQRFQPQHF	TGTGCCAGCAGTTACGGACTTCAGAGGTTTCAGCCCCAGCATTTT	TRBV6-2/TRBV6-3	TRBJ1-5	NA	NA
CASRQGGIRTDTQYF	TGTGCCAGCAGACAGGGTGGTATTAGGACAGATACGCAGTATTTT	TRBV2	TRBJ2-3	NA	NA
CASIKGGVSGRLKDEQFF	TGTGCCAGCATCAAGGGGGGGGTTAGCGGGAGACTGAAGGATGAGCAGTTCTTC	TRBV7-8	TRBJ2-1	TRBD2	NA
CSASLTGELFF	TGCAGTGCTTCACTCACCGGGGAGCTGTTTTTT	TRBV20-1	TRBJ2-2	NA	NA
CASSLGAEVRFREQYF	TGTGCCAGCAGCTTAGGTGCGGAAGTCCGATTTAGAGAGCAGTACTTC	TRBV11-2	TRBJ2-7	NA	NA
CASSSESGSYEQYF	TGTGCCAGCAGCTCTGAGAGCGGGAGCTACGAGCAGTACTTC	TRBV7-9	TRBJ2-7	TRBD2	NA
CASSERQEAGYTF	TGTGCCAGCAGCGAAAGGCAGGAAGCTGGCTACACCTTC	TRBV12-3/TRBV12-4	TRBJ1-2	NA	once
CASSLGGALSGNTIYF	TGTGCCAGCAGCTTGGGGGGCGCTCTCTCTGGAAACACCATATATTTT	TRBV5-5	TRBJ1-3	NA	NA
CASSYKHSQVSYEQYF	TGTGCCAGCAGTTACAAACACAGCCAGGTATCCTACGAGCAGTACTTC	TRBV6-2/TRBV6-3	TRBJ2-7	NA	NA
CASSRLGTGGETQYF	TGTGCCAGCAGCCGACTGGGAACAGGGGGCGAGACCCAGTACTTC	TRBV11-2	TRBJ2-5	TRBD1	NA
CASSQENTYEQYF	TGTGCCAGCAGCCAAGAGAACACCTACGAGCAGTACTTC	TRBV4-2	TRBJ2-7	NA	NA
CASSIGTGGYYGYTF	TGTGCCAGTAGTATCGGGACAGGGGGCTACTATGGCTACACCTTC	TRBV19	TRBJ1-2	TRBD1	NA
CASSLGTGASYEQYF	TGTGCCAGCAGCTTAGGTACAGGGGCCTCCTACGAGCAGTACTTC	TRBV7-9	TRBJ2-7	TRBD1	NA
CASSSPGWDTEAFF	TGTGCCAGCAGCTCGCCAGGGTGGGACACTGAAGCTTTCTTT	TRBV7-9	TRBJ1-1	NA	NA
CASSKASEWRSGGKVNNEQFF	TGTGCCAGCAGCAAAGCATCGGAGTGGCGCAGCGGGGGGAAAGTAAACAATGAGCAGTTCTTC	TRBV21-1	TRBJ2-1	NA	NA
CASSPDSTHSGNTIYF	TGTGCCAGCAGCCCGGACAGCACCCACTCTGGAAACACCATATATTTT	TRBV6-2/TRBV6-3	TRBJ1-3	NA	NA
CASMRDGDYEQYF	TGCGCCAGCATGCGGGACGGGGACTACGAGCAGTACTTC	TRBV5-1	TRBJ2-7	NA	once
CASGRGNGYTF	TGTGCCAGCGGCAGGGGAAATGGCTACACCTTC	TRBV6-5	TRBJ1-2	NA	NA
CASSLAEGVTEAFF	TGTGCCAGCAGCTTAGCAGAGGGGGTGACTGAAGCTTTCTTT	TRBV7-9	TRBJ1-1	NA	NA
CASSHQNPGSNYGYTF	TGTGCCAGCAGCCACCAAAACCCCGGTTCTAACTATGGCTACACCTTC	TRBV7-9	TRBJ1-2	NA	NA
CASTPAGGNQPQHF	TGTGCCAGCACCCCCGCGGGGGGCAATCAGCCCCAGCATTTT	TRBV6-5	TRBJ1-5	NA	NA
CASSGVGGLWNQPQHF	TGTGCCAGCAGTGGAGTCGGGGGGCTGTGGAATCAGCCCCAGCATTTT	TRBV2	TRBJ1-5	NA	NA
CASSLQGESYGYTF	TGTGCCAGCAGTTTGCAGGGGGAAAGCTATGGCTACACCTTC	TRBV28	TRBJ1-2	TRBD1	NA
CASSQVRGGETQYF	TGTGCCAGCAGCCAAGTCCGGGGTGGAGAGACCCAGTACTTC	TRBV3-1/TRBV3-2	TRBJ2-5	NA	NA
CATQDRGGSNQPQHF	TGTGCCACCCAAGACAGGGGTGGGAGCAATCAGCCCCAGCATTTT	TRBV19	TRBJ1-5	TRBD1	NA
CASSPGLAKGETQYF	TGCGCCAGCAGCCCCGGACTAGCAAAGGGGGAGACCCAGTACTTC	TRBV5-1	TRBJ2-5	TRBD2	NA
CASSYSYRADEKLFF	TGTGCCAGCAGTTACTCTTACAGGGCGGATGAAAAACTGTTTTTT	TRBV6-5	TRBJ1-4	NA	NA
CASSEHGSYEQYF	TGTGCCAGCAGTGAGCACGGGTCCTACGAGCAGTACTTC	TRBV6-1	TRBJ2-7	NA	NA
CASRNDGTGEARQPQHF	TGTGCCAGCCGAAATGATGGGACAGGGGAGGCCCGTCAGCCCCAGCATTTT	TRBV19	TRBJ1-5	TRBD1	few